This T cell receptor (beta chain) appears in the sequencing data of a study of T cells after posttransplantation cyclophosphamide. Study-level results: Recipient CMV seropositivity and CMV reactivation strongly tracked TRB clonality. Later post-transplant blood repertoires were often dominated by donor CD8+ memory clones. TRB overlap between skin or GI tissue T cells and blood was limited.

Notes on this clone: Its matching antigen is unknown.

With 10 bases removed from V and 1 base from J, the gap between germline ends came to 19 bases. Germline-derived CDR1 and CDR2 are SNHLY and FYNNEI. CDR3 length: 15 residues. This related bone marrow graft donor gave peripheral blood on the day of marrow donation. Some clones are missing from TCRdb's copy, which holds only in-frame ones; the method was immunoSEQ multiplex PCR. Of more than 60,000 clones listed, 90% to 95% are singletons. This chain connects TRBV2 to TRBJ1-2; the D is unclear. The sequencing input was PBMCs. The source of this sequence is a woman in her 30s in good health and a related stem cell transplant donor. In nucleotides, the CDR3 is TGTGCCATTCTCGACTGGCAGACCATTAACTATGGCTACACCTTC. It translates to CAILDWQTINYGYTF.